This T cell receptor beta chain was found in a study of graft-versus-host responses after intestinal transplantation. Study summary: Each recipient received a multivisceral, liver-intestinal, or isolated intestinal graft. Among the recipients, all got anti-thymocyte globulin induction and then tacrolimus and steroids for 3 to 4 years. Study conclusions and caveats: Recipient marrow showed GvH clones, some seen first in ileum or blood.

The CDR3 runs 16 residues. V dropped 0 bases and J dropped 0 bases, with 10 bases sitting between them. Germline CDR1 reads MRHNA; CDR2 reads SNTAGT. A word on this clone: Antigen: not known.

Using immunoSEQ multiplex PCR, the repertoire was profiled, and TCRdb retains in-frame clones only, with some absent. The sample consists of 95,000 to 110,000 clones, roughly 87% of them appearing once. The chain combines TRBV6-4 with TRBJ2-3; D is possibly TRBD1 or TRBD2 (5 bases each). The sample was unstimulated CD4+ T cells sorted from spleen or lymph node cells, taken before transplant. The TCR was taken from a human donor who was the organ donor for an intestinal transplant. The DNA of the CDR3 is TGTGCCAGCAGTGACTCGGGGACCAAAAGCACAGATACGCAGTATTTT. As protein: CASSDSGTKSTDTQYF.